Shown below are 2 T cell receptor beta chains from a single sample sequenced in a study of blood T cell repertoires in COVID-19. Generated by immunoSEQ multiplex PCR, the TCRdb table keeps only in-frame clones and is missing some. This sample carries 110,000 to 150,000 clones, 85% to 90% of them seen once, and the ten largest clones take 1.5% to 1.9%. Input material: peripheral blood. The receptor set was obtained from a woman in her sixties with acute or convalescent COVID-19.

The chain is built from TRBV25-1 and TRBJ2-1; weak D call: TRBD2 (6 bases). Trimming took off 1 base at V and 5 bases at J, with 15 bases between the two ends. Per the germline V gene, CDR1 is MGHDK and CDR2 is SYGVNS. CDR3 length: 16 residues. This CDR3 reads CASSELGTQSNNEQFF. The CDR3 region has the DNA TGTGCCAGCAGTGAATTGGGGACTCAATCCAACAATGAGCAGTTCTTC.

This chain connects TRBV5-5 to TRBJ2-5, with a tentative D call TRBD1 (6 bases). CDR3 length: 13 amino acids. Trimming took off 7 bases at V and 1 base at J, with 11 bases between the two ends. The germline V gene has CDR1 SGHKS and CDR2 YYEKEE (reference sequence). The CDR3 region is CASAGAAQETQYF. Written as DNA, the CDR3 is TGTGCCAGCGCAGGGGCAGCCCAAGAGACCCAGTACTTC.